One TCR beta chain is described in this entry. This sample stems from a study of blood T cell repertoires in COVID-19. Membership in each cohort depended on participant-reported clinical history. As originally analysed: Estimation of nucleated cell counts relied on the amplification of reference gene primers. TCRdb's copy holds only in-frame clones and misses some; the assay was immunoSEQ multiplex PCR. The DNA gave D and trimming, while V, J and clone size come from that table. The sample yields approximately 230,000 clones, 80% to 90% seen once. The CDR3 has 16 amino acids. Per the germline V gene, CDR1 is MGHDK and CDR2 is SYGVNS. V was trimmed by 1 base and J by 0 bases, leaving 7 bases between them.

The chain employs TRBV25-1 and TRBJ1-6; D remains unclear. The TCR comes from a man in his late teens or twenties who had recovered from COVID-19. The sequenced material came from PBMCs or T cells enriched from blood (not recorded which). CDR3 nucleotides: TGTGCCAGCAGTGAATTTGGGCTCTCCTATAATTCACCCCTCCACTTT. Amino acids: CASSEFGLSYNSPLHF.